This T cell receptor (beta chain) was observed in a study of cytomegalovirus exposure and HLA in healthy donors. The study, taken as a whole, reports: Among TCR beta chains, those listed as cytomegalovirus-associated numbered over 150.

Trimming removed 4 bases at V and 3 bases at J, with 18 bases between. The CDR3 is 16 amino acids. CDR1 LGHNA and CDR2 YNFKEQ come from the germline V gene. Profiled with immunoSEQ multiplex PCR; TCRdb holds only in-frame clones, not every one. Altogether about 86,000 clones are present, around 92% being singletons, with the ten largest covering approximately 0.67%. On this clone itself: What it recognizes is unknown.

This chain links TRBV4-2 with TRBJ1-2; D is uncertain. Sequenced material: PBMCs. The clonotype originates from a man aged 18 to 29 in good health and CMV-seronegative. CDR3 protein: CASSLHSDGVDYGYTF. The CDR3 DNA reads as TGTGCCAGCAGCCTTCATTCGGACGGGGTGGACTATGGCTACACCTTC.